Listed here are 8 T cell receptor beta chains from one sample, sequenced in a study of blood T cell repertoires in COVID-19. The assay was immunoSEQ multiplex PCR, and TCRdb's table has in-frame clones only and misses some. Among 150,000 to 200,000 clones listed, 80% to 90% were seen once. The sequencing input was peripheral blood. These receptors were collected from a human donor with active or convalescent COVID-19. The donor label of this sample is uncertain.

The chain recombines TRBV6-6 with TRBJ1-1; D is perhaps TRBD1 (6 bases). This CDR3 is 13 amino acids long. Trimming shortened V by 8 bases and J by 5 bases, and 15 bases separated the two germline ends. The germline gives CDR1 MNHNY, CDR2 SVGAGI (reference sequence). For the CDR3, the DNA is TGTGCCAGCGGGGACATCCCTGGGACTGAAGCTTTCTTT. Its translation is CASGDIPGTEAFF.

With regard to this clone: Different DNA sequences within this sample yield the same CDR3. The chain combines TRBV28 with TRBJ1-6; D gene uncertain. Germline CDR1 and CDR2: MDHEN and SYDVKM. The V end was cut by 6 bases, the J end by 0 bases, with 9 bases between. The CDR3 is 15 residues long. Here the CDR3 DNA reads TGTGCCAGCAGCCCCGGGAGCTCCTATAATTCACCCCTCCACTTT. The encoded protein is CASSPGSSYNSPLHF.

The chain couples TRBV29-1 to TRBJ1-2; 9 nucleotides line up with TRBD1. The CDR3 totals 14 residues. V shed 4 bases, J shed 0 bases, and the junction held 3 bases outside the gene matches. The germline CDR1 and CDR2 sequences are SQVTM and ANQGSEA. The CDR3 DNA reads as TGCAGCGTTGTAGACAGGGGGGCTAACTATGGCTACACCTTC. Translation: CSVVDRGANYGYTF.

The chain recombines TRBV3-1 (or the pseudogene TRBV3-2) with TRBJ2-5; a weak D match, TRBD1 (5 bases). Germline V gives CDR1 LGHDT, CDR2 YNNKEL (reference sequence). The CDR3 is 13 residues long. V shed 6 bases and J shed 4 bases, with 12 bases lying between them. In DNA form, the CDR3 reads TGTGCCAGCAGAACCACAGGTAGAGAGACCCAGTACTTC. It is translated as CASRTTGRETQYF.

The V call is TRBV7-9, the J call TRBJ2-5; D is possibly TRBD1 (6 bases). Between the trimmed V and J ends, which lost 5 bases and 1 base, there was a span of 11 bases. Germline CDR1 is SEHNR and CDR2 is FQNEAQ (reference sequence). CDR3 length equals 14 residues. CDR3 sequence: CASSLRGVQETQYF. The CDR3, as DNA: TGTGCCAGCAGCCTCAGGGGTGTCCAAGAGACCCAGTACTTC.

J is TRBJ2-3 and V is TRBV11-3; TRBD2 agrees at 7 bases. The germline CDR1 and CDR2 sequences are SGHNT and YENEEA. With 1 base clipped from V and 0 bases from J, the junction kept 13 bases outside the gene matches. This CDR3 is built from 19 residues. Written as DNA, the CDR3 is TGTGCCAGCAGCTTAGGACAACTTATTTTTAGCGGGAGCACAGATACGCAGTATTTT. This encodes CASSLGQLIFSGSTDTQYF.

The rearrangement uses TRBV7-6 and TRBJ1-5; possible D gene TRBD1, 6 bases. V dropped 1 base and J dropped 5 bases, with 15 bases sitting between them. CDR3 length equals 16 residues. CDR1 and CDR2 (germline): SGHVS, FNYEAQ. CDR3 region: CASSLVGGPRDQPQHF. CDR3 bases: TGTGCCAGCAGCTTAGTCGGGGGGCCCCGGGATCAGCCCCAGCATTTT.

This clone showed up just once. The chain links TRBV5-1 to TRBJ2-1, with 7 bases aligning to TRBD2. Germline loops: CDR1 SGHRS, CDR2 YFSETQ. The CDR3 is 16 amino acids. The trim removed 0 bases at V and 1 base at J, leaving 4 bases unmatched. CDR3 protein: CASSLASGRSYNEQFF. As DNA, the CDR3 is TGCGCCAGCAGCTTGGCTAGCGGCCGGTCCTACAATGAGCAGTTCTTC.